The 27 T cell receptor beta chains in this list originate from one sample, sequenced in a study of T-cell memory formation after mild COVID-19. TCRdb recomputed calls from the 5' RACE reads with MiXCR, one row per CDR3 protein. The sample holds approximately 580,000 distinct CDR3 sequences, around 21% seen once. Material: PBMCs or a T cell subset sorted from them (not recorded which). All receptors derive from an adult woman who had mild COVID-19 (a few samples of this study predate the infection). Cell type and time point are not known.

There are a few counts of this clonotype. The J gene is TRBJ1-4, the V gene TRBV29-1; D gene ambiguous. The CDR3 sequence is 12 residues long. V dropped 5 bases and J dropped 8 bases, with 12 bases sitting between them. The germline CDR1 and CDR2 sequences are SQVTM and ANQGSEA. The CDR3 reads CSVIGAVEKLFF. CDR3 nucleotides: TGCAGCGTTATTGGAGCGGTCGAAAAACTGTTTTTT. The whole variable domain, remainder taken from reference TRBV29-1 and TRBJ1-4, is SAVISQKPSRDICQRGTSLTIQCQVDSQVTMMFWYRQQPGQSLTLIATANQGSEATYESGFVIDKFPISRPNLTFSTLTVSNMSPEDSSIYLCSVIGAVEKLFFGSGTQLSVL.

The chain has TRBV7-9 and TRBJ2-1, with 7 bases lining up with TRBD2. The CDR3 loop spans 16 amino acids. Germline V gives CDR1 SEHNR, CDR2 FQNEAQ (reference sequence). Losses at the gene ends were 5 bases for V and 2 bases for J; bases not matched to a gene: 9. CDR3 coding DNA: TGTGCCAGCAGCCCCAAACGCGGGAGAACCTACAATGAGCAGTTCTTC. It yields the protein CASSPKRGRTYNEQFF.

This clonotype was seen more than once but under ten times. The V and J genes are TRBV6-2 or TRBV6-3 and TRBJ2-7; 7 positions agree with TRBD1. V trimming: 2 bases; J trimming: 5 bases; junction bases outside the gene matches: 9. This CDR3 is 15 amino acids long. Germline-derived CDR1 and CDR2 are MNHEY and SVGEGT. CDR3 amino acids: CASSYPKGASDEQYF. The CDR3 DNA sequence: TGTGCCAGCAGTTACCCGAAGGGGGCTTCCGACGAGCAGTACTTC.

The rearrangement joins TRBV6-2 or TRBV6-3 to TRBJ2-5, with TRBD2 identical over 10 bases. This CDR3 contains 18 residues. V shed 2 bases, J shed 4 bases, and the junction held 13 bases outside the gene matches. CDR1 MNHEY and CDR2 SVGEGT come from the germline V gene. CDR3 nucleotides: TGTGCCAGCAGTTACGGGCTAGCGGGAGAGCGTGGGTTAGAGACCCAGTACTTC. Protein sequence: CASSYGLAGERGLETQYF.

The rearrangement joins TRBV20-1 to TRBJ1-5; 9 nucleotides agree with TRBD1. CDR1 is DFQATT and CDR2 is SNEGSKA in the germline V gene (reference sequence). The ends lost 2 bases at V and 0 bases at J; junction bases unmatched: 2. The CDR3 runs to 15 residues. The CDR3 spells CSARTGGPSNQPQHF. DNA for the CDR3: TGCAGTGCTAGAACAGGGGGCCCTAGCAATCAGCCCCAGCATTTT.

For this clonotype: A much larger clone lies one base from this, so it may be a read error. This sequence joins TRBV4-3 and TRBJ2-2, with 12 bases matching TRBD2. The germline V gene encodes CDR1 LGHNA and CDR2 YSLEER. The CDR3 runs 17 residues. With 6 bases clipped from V and 6 bases from J, the junction kept 11 bases outside the gene matches. CDR3 sequence reads: CASSTERLAGVPGELFF. In nucleotides, the CDR3 is TGCGCCAGCAGTACAGAAAGACTAGCGGGAGTACCCGGGGAGCTGTTTTTT.

This chain links TRBV10-3 with TRBJ2-1; D perhaps matches TRBD2 (5 bases). CDR1 is ENHRY, CDR2 SYGVKD, per germline. The CDR3 sequence is 14 residues long. The DNA for the CDR3 is TGTGCTATGCGACGGGAAGGGTCCTACAATGAGCAGTTCTTC. Its protein is CAMRREGSYNEQFF.

This clonotype showed up just a few times. V is TRBV19 and J is TRBJ1-5; no firm D call. V lost 3 bases, J lost 5 bases, and 8 bases lay in between. Germline V gene lookup returns CDR1 LNHDA and CDR2 SQIVND (reference sequence). The CDR3 extends over 13 amino acids. The DNA of the CDR3 is TGTGCCAGTAGTATTCACGAGGATCAGCCCCAGCATTTT. Residues: CASSIHEDQPQHF.

The table lists this clonotype with a few counts. This chain connects TRBV7-3 to TRBJ1-1; D ambiguous. Germline assignment: CDR1 SGHTA and CDR2 FQGTGA. The CDR3 covers 13 residues. Trimming removed 4 bases from V and 3 bases from J, with 9 bases in between. The CDR3 here is CASSSQRDTEAFF. DNA for the CDR3: TGTGCCAGCAGCTCACAGCGGGACACTGAAGCTTTCTTT. The full variable domain, its missing parts supplied by reference TRBV7-3 and TRBJ1-1, is GAGVSQTPSNKVTEKGKYVELRCDPISGHTALYWYRQSLGQGPEFLIYFQGTGAADDSGLPNDRFFAVRPEGSVSTLKIQRTERGDSAVYLCASSSQRDTEAFFGQGTRLTVV.

This clonotype has a count of ten or more. This chain uses TRBV7-2 with TRBJ2-3, with 7 bases identical to TRBD2. The CDR3 is 16 residues long. The germline gives CDR1 SGHTA, CDR2 FQGNSA. The junction had 8 bases not matched to a gene; V was cut back by 5 bases and J by 0 bases. This CDR3 reads CASSAGTIASTDTQYF. The CDR3 DNA sequence: TGTGCCAGCAGCGCCGGGACTATAGCTAGCACAGATACGCAGTATTTT.

This clonotype was picked up a small number of times. The chain has TRBV7-2 and TRBJ2-1; D could derive from TRBD1 or TRBD2 (5 bases each). CDR3 size: 17 residues. Germline lookup yields CDR1 SGHTA and CDR2 FQGNSA. V lost 5 bases to trimming and J lost 0 bases, with 17 bases between them. CDR3 nucleotide sequence: TGTGCCAGCAGCCTCCCTTCGGGGCGGAGCTCCTACAATGAGCAGTTCTTC. It encodes CASSLPSGRSSYNEQFF.

This clonotype was observed a few times. The V gene is TRBV4-3, the J gene TRBJ2-5; D is ambiguous. The CDR3 totals 15 residues. Trimming removed 0 bases at V and 4 bases at J, with 12 bases between. Germline V gene lookup returns CDR1 LGHNA and CDR2 YSLEER. The CDR3: CASSQESRSGETQYF. CDR3 nucleotide sequence: TGCGCCAGCAGCCAAGAATCCAGATCCGGAGAGACCCAGTACTTC.

This clonotype was picked up a small number of times. The gene calls are TRBV6-6 and TRBJ2-1; 14 bases agree with TRBD2. J gave up 8 bases and V 2 bases, and 5 bases lay outside the gene matches. This CDR3 comprises 16 residues. Germline V gives CDR1 MNHNY, CDR2 SVGAGI (reference sequence). CDR3 nucleotides: TGTGCCAGCAGTTACCCTGGGACTAGCGGGAGCTATGAGCAGTTCTTC. Protein product: CASSYPGTSGSYEQFF.

This clonotype showed up just a few times. The chain employs TRBV5-1 and TRBJ2-3, with 9 bases lining up with TRBD2. The CDR3 totals 17 residues. After removal of 3 bases from V and 1 base from J, the junction contained 9 bases not matched to a gene. Germline V gene data show CDR1 as SGHRS and CDR2 as YFSETQ. This chain's CDR3 is CASSWGKRGAGTDTQYF. The CDR3 DNA is TGCGCCAGCAGCTGGGGTAAGCGGGGGGCCGGCACAGATACGCAGTATTTT.

The chain recombines TRBV9 with TRBJ1-4; 8 bases line up with TRBD1. CDR1 and CDR2 from the germline V gene are SGDLS and YYNGEE. The V segment lost 4 bases and the J segment 5 bases; nucleotides outside the gene matches: 7. The CDR3 has 15 amino acids. DNA of the CDR3: TGTGCCAGCAGCCCACGGACAGGGAACAATGAAAAACTGTTTTTT. Its translation is CASSPRTGNNEKLFF.

This clonotype was detected ten times or more. The chain joins TRBV7-6 to TRBJ2-7, with a possible D match to TRBD2 (6 bases). The germline gives CDR1 SGHVS, CDR2 FNYEAQ. The CDR3 contains 13 residues. Trimming shortened V by 3 bases and J by 2 bases, and 8 bases separated the two germline ends. As DNA, the CDR3 is TGTGCCAGCAGCTTGGAGGGTACCTACGAGCAGTACTTC. Amino acids: CASSLEGTYEQYF. The whole variable domain, filled in from reference TRBV7-6 and TRBJ2-7, reads GAGVSQSPRYKVTKRGQDVALRCDPISGHVSLYWYRQALGQGPEFLTYFNYEAQQDKSGLPNDRFSAERPEGSISTLTIQRTEQRDSAMYRCASSLEGTYEQYFGPGTRLTVT.

DNA for the CDR3: TGTGCCAGCAGGGCTAGCGGAGGAGAGACCCAGTACTTC. Translation gives CASRASGGETQYF. This chain links TRBV6-5 with TRBJ2-5; 7 bases map to TRBD2. The CDR3 contains 13 residues. Looked up from germline, CDR1 is MNHEY and CDR2 is SVGAGI. J gave up 4 bases and V 6 bases, and 5 bases lay outside the gene matches.

V and J are TRBV10-3 and TRBJ1-3; D not resolved. Germline V gene lookup returns CDR1 ENHRY and CDR2 SYGVKD. CDR3 size: 15 residues. V lost 5 bases and J lost 0, with 11 bases in between. The CDR3 sequence is CAISPGSLSGNTIYF. CDR3 sequence (DNA): TGTGCCATCAGTCCCGGGAGCCTCTCTGGAAACACCATATATTTT.

This clonotype turned up a few times. V usage is TRBV5-1 and J usage is TRBJ2-4; possibly TRBD2 for D (6 bases). CDR3 size: 16 residues. Deletions cut 0 bases from V and 6 bases from J, with 16 bases between. Germline loops: CDR1 SGHRS, CDR2 YFSETQ. CDR3 sequence: CASSLDLSGAGNIQYF. In DNA form, the CDR3 reads TGCGCCAGCAGCTTGGATTTGTCGGGAGCGGGAAACATTCAGTACTTC. The full variable domain, in which reference TRBV5-1 and TRBJ2-4 provide the parts outside the CDR3, is KAGVTQTPRYLIKTRGQQVTLSCSPISGHRSVSWYQQTPGQGLQFLFEYFSETQRNKGNFPGRFSGRQFSNSRSEMNVSTLELGDSALYLCASSLDLSGAGNIQYFGAGTRLSVL.

This clonotype was recorded a few times. This chain joins TRBV7-8 and TRBJ2-7; 7 bases fit TRBD1. Germline assignment: CDR1 SGHVS and CDR2 FQNEAQ. Trimming took 4 bases from V and 0 from J; bases not matched to a gene: 15. The CDR3 has 18 amino acids. In DNA form, the CDR3 reads TGTGCCAGCAGCTCGACCCAGTGGGACAGACTGAGCTCCTACGAGCAGTACTTC. This encodes CASSSTQWDRLSSYEQYF.

This clonotype occurred many times. The genes are TRBV4-3 and TRBJ2-6; 10 nucleotides align to TRBD1. J lost 0 bases, V lost 4 bases, and 3 bases had no gene match. Germline loops: CDR1 LGHNA, CDR2 YSLEER. CDR3 length equals 17 residues. CDR3 nucleotides: TGCGCCAGCAGCCTTAGGACAGGGGGCTCTGGGGCCAACGTCCTGACTTTC. Amino acids: CASSLRTGGSGANVLTF.

This clonotype appeared a few times. At one of its ends the junction is not consistent with the germline gene, which may arise from a read error. J is TRBJ2-1 and V is TRBV24-1; D is uncertain. This CDR3 contains 13 residues. Germline V gene data show CDR1 as KGHDR and CDR2 as SFDVKD. As DNA, the CDR3 is TGTGCCACCAGTGATTTTCTCCACAATGAGCAGGTCTTC. This sequence encodes CATSDFLHNEQVF.

The V gene is TRBV2, the J gene TRBJ1-2; tentatively, D is TRBD1 (5 bases). The CDR3 is 15 amino acids. Germline V lookup: CDR1 SNHLY, CDR2 FYNNEI. The ends were cut back, 1 base at V and 3 bases at J, with 12 bases in the middle. CDR3: CASSEETGSHYGYTF. The CDR3 DNA reads as TGTGCCAGCAGTGAAGAAACAGGCAGCCACTATGGCTACACCTTC.

V is TRBV5-4 and J is TRBJ2-1, with 9 nucleotides matching TRBD1. The V gene end was trimmed by 0 bases and the J gene end by 7 bases; junction bases not matched to a gene: 2. The CDR3 consists of 14 residues. Germline assignment: CDR1 SGHNT and CDR2 YYREEE (reference sequence). Written as DNA, the CDR3 is TGTGCCAGCAGCTTGGCCGGGACAGGGAATGAGCAGTTCTTC. Amino acid sequence: CASSLAGTGNEQFF.

The table lists this clonotype with many counts. The chain employs TRBV7-2 and TRBJ2-3; D ambiguous. Trimming removed 0 bases from V and 0 bases from J, with 7 bases in between. The CDR3 extends over 15 amino acids. CDR1 is SGHTA and CDR2 is FQGNSA in the germline V gene. Here the CDR3 reads CASSLAGTSTDTQYF. In DNA, the CDR3 is TGTGCCAGCAGCTTAGCGGGCACTAGCACAGATACGCAGTATTTT.

The chain has TRBV19 and TRBJ1-1; 9 bases agree with TRBD1. V gave up 9 bases and J gave up 6 bases; unmatched junction bases: 5. Germline CDR1 is LNHDA and CDR2 is SQIVND (reference sequence). This CDR3 comprises 12 residues. This CDR3 is CASRTGVAEAFF. The CDR3 DNA follows: TGTGCCAGCCGGACAGGGGTGGCTGAAGCTTTCTTT.

The chain links TRBV5-6 to TRBJ1-2; 8 nucleotides align to TRBD1. Trimming removed 3 bases from V and 2 bases from J; junction bases left unmatched: 6. In germline, CDR1 is SGHDT, CDR2 YYEEEE. This CDR3 has 15 amino acids. In nucleotides, the CDR3 is TGTGCCAGCAGCTCGCCGGGACAGGAGAACTATGGCTACACCTTC. It encodes CASSSPGQENYGYTF.